These 31 T cell receptor beta chains originate from one sample sequenced in a study of cytomegalovirus exposure and HLA in healthy donors. Data came from immunoSEQ multiplex PCR; TCRdb stores just in-frame clones and leaves some out. Of 150,000 to 200,000 clones in the sample, 86% were seen once. Source material: PBMCs. All receptors derive from a woman between 18 and 29 years old in good health and CMV-seronegative.

The chain joins TRBV5-1 to TRBJ1-5; perhaps TRBD1 as D (6 bases). Germline V gene lookup returns CDR1 SGHRS and CDR2 YFSETQ. The CDR3 consists of 14 residues. V lost 0 bases, J lost 5 bases, and 9 bases lay in between. This CDR3 reads CASSLEGGDQPQHF. CDR3 nucleotide sequence: TGCGCCAGCAGCTTGGAGGGGGGGGATCAGCCCCAGCATTTT.

The chain is built from TRBV6-5 and TRBJ2-2; 7 bases match TRBD2. The CDR3 extends over 15 amino acids. From germline, CDR1 is MNHEY and CDR2 SVGAGI. CDR3 nucleotide sequence: TGTCCCGCCTCTGGGGGGGGTCGGGACACCGGGGAGCTGTTTTTT. Translating it yields CPASGGGRDTGELFF.

This chain uses TRBV6-1 with TRBJ1-1, with D possibly being TRBD1 (6 bases). CDR1 and CDR2 (germline): MNHNS, SASEGT. The CDR3 extends over 16 amino acids. Trimming cost V 3 bases and J 0 bases, with 14 bases left between them. Here the CDR3 DNA reads TGTGCCAGCAGTGATTGGGGGGGCGAAATGAACACTGAAGCTTTCTTT. Protein product: CASSDWGGEMNTEAFF.

The table lists this clone with a few counts. The chain carries TRBV7-9 and TRBJ1-5; unclear D gene. CDR1 SEHNR and CDR2 FQNEAQ come from the germline V gene (reference sequence). The CDR3 is made up of 12 amino acids. The ends were cut back, 3 bases at V and 4 bases at J, with 4 bases in the middle. The CDR3 loop reads CASSFLNQPQHF. The CDR3 DNA sequence: TGTGCCAGCAGCTTCTTAAATCAGCCCCAGCATTTT.

This clone was seen a handful of times. The genes are TRBV4-2 and TRBJ1-5; D is possibly TRBD1 (5 bases). The CDR3 runs 17 residues. V dropped 0 bases and J dropped 4 bases, with 16 bases sitting between them. Germline CDR1 LGHNA, CDR2 YNFKEQ. CDR3 sequence: CASSQEAPQVSNQPQHF. Written as DNA, the CDR3 is TGTGCCAGCAGCCAAGAGGCTCCACAGGTTTCGAATCAGCCCCAGCATTTT.

The chain is built from TRBV6-1 and TRBJ2-7, with TRBD2 matching over 7 bases. The germline V gene has CDR1 MNHNS and CDR2 SASEGT. CDR3 length: 13 amino acids. With 3 bases clipped from V and 4 bases from J, the junction kept 3 bases outside the gene matches. The CDR3: CASSEGGKYEQYF. The CDR3, as DNA: TGTGCCAGCAGTGAGGGGGGGAAGTACGAGCAGTACTTC.

The genes are TRBV4-1 and TRBJ2-3, with TRBD1 matching over 8 bases. The ends lost 4 bases at V and 3 bases at J; junction bases unmatched: 0. In germline, CDR1 is MGHRA, CDR2 YSYEKL. The CDR3 runs to 13 residues. The CDR3 DNA reads TGCGCCAGCAGCCGACAGGGGACAGATACGCAGTATTTT. Its translation is CASSRQGTDTQYF.

The DNA of the CDR3 is TGCGCCAGCAGCCAAGATTTGGGGACGGGAGACAATGAGCAGTTCTTC. Its translation: CASSQDLGTGDNEQFF. V gene TRBV4-1 combines with J gene TRBJ2-1, with D possibly matching TRBD2 (6 bases). Germline values: CDR1 MGHRA, CDR2 YSYEKL. Trimming pared 0 bases from V and 5 bases from J, leaving 14 bases between. This CDR3 is built from 16 residues.

The chain links TRBV21-1 to TRBJ2-1; the table's D call, TRBD2, was not checked against the DNA. TRBV21-1 constitutes a pseudogene. This CDR3 has 14 amino acids. The CDR3: CASTVARGDNEQFF. The CDR3 nucleotides read TGTGCCTCCACTGTAGCACGGGGAGACAATGAGCAGTTCTTC.

This sequence joins TRBV6-1 and TRBJ2-3; 7 bases are shared with TRBD2. After removal of 3 bases from V and 5 bases from J, the junction contained 8 bases not matched to a gene. The CDR3 loop spans 15 amino acids. Germline assignment: CDR1 MNHNS and CDR2 SASEGT. CDR3 protein: CASSEGGGFGDTQYF. The DNA for the CDR3 is TGTGCCAGCAGTGAGGGCGGGGGTTTCGGAGATACGCAGTATTTT.

The rearrangement joins TRBV14 to TRBJ2-1; 7 bases line up with TRBD2. Per the germline V gene, CDR1 is SGHDN and CDR2 is FVKESK. The CDR3 is 16 amino acids. The junction had 12 bases not matched to a gene; V was cut back by 1 base and J by 9 bases. CDR3 region: CASSQAGDYAIGEQFF. For the CDR3, the DNA is TGTGCCAGCAGCCAAGCGGGGGACTACGCAATTGGTGAGCAGTTCTTC.

The rearrangement joins TRBV15 to TRBJ2-2; TRBD1 matches 8 bases. The CDR3 is 17 residues long. CDR1 is LNHNV and CDR2 is YYDKDF in the germline V gene (reference sequence). Losses at the gene ends were 0 bases for V and 5 bases for J; bases not matched to a gene: 8. CDR3 protein: CATSRDPTGAGTGELFF. DNA of the CDR3: TGTGCCACCAGCAGAGACCCGACAGGGGCTGGGACCGGGGAGCTGTTTTTT.

This sequence joins TRBV4-1 and TRBJ1-1; D may be TRBD1 (5 bases). Trimming removed 4 bases from V and 0 bases from J, with 18 bases in between. The CDR3 has 17 amino acids. CDR1 MGHRA and CDR2 YSYEKL come from the germline V gene. The CDR3 reads CASSPRRVGLMNTEAFF. CDR3 bases: TGCGCCAGCAGCCCCCGAAGAGTGGGACTTATGAACACTGAAGCTTTCTTT.

The V and J genes are TRBV9 and TRBJ2-5; a possible D gene is TRBD1 (5 bases). In germline, CDR1 is SGDLS, CDR2 YYNGEE. Trimming pared 2 bases from V and 0 bases from J, leaving 8 bases between. The CDR3 totals 14 residues. CDR3 loop: CASSVDSDQETQYF. DNA for the CDR3: TGTGCCAGCAGCGTCGACAGTGACCAAGAGACCCAGTACTTC.

V is TRBV6-1 and J is TRBJ2-2; D is possibly TRBD1 (6 bases). The V gene lost 5 bases and the J gene lost 5 bases, with 12 bases spanning the gap. The CDR3 runs 14 residues. Per germline, CDR1 MNHNS and CDR2 SASEGT. The CDR3 spells CASSQGPLTGELFF. CDR3 nucleotides: TGTGCCAGCAGTCAGGGGCCGCTAACCGGGGAGCTGTTTTTT.

The chain joins TRBV5-1 to TRBJ2-1, with D perhaps TRBD2 (7 bases). Germline loops: CDR1 SGHRS, CDR2 YFSETQ. Trimming took 0 bases from V and 9 from J, leaving 16 bases between them. There are 15 residues in the CDR3. The CDR3 sequence is CASSLERGGGGEQFF. The CDR3 DNA sequence: TGCGCCAGCAGCTTGGAGAGAGGCGGGGGCGGTGAGCAGTTCTTC.

The chain carries TRBV27 and TRBJ2-5, with 7 positions matching TRBD1. This CDR3 is 17 amino acids long. Germline CDR1 reads MNHEY; CDR2 reads SMNVEV (reference sequence). V lost 3 bases and J lost 5; bases outside the gene matches: 15. The chain's CDR3 is CASSFIGPTGFGETQYF. CDR3 DNA sequence: TGTGCCAGCAGTTTTATCGGTCCGACAGGGTTCGGGGAGACCCAGTACTTC.

The chain has TRBV7-9 and TRBJ2-7, with D possibly being TRBD1 (6 bases). Trimming took 5 bases from V and 3 from J, leaving 14 bases between them. CDR1 is SEHNR, CDR2 FQNEAQ, per germline (reference sequence). The CDR3 length is 14 residues. The CDR3 region is CASSPDSSNYEQYF. CDR3 nucleotide sequence: TGTGCCAGCAGCCCGGACAGCTCAAACTACGAGCAGTACTTC. The variable domain in full, completed from reference TRBV7-9 and TRBJ2-7, reads DTGVSQNPRHKITKRGQNVTFRCDPISEHNRLYWYRQTLGQGPEFLTYFQNEAQLEKSRLLSDRFSAERPKGSFSTLEIQRTEQGDSAMYLCASSPDSSNYEQYFGPGTRLTVT.

The chain is built from TRBV2 and TRBJ1-5, with TRBD1 as a possible D gene (6 bases). Germline CDR1 SNHLY, CDR2 FYNNEI. The CDR3 covers 15 residues. V was pared by 6 bases and J by 4 bases, with 16 bases between. The DNA of the CDR3 is TGTGCCAGCAGCACTCTCGAGGGGGGGAATCAGCCCCAGCATTTT. This encodes CASSTLEGGNQPQHF. The entire variable domain, with the rest obtained from reference TRBV2 and TRBJ1-5, is as follows: EPEVTQTPSHQVTQMGQEVILRCVPISNHLYFYWYRQILGQKVEFLVSFYNNEISEKSEIFDDQFSVERPDGSNFTLKIRSTKLEDSAMYFCASSTLEGGNQPQHFGDGTRLSIL.

This chain links TRBV7-3 with TRBJ1-1; D is unclear. The CDR3 extends over 13 amino acids. V shed 5 bases and J shed 0 bases, with 7 bases lying between them. The germline V gene encodes CDR1 SGHTA and CDR2 FQGTGA. CDR3 bases: TGTGCCAGCAGCCAAGCCTTGAACACTGAAGCTTTCTTT. Protein product: CASSQALNTEAFF.

This chain joins TRBV18 and TRBJ2-5; the match to TRBD1 covers 10 bases. Germline assignment: CDR1 KGHSH and CDR2 LQKENI. After removal of 3 bases from V and 14 bases from J, the junction contained 9 bases not matched to a gene. The CDR3 has 13 residues. As DNA, the CDR3 is TGTGCCAGCTCACCGGCACGACAGGGGGCTGGCTACTTC. Its translation: CASSPARQGAGYF.

The chain employs TRBV4-1 and TRBJ1-2, with 7 bases lining up with TRBD1. The CDR3 has 14 amino acids. Looked up from germline, CDR1 is MGHRA and CDR2 is YSYEKL. Trimming at V came to 3 bases and at J to 0 bases, leaving 1 base not matched to a gene. The DNA of the CDR3 is TGCGCCAGCAGCCAGGACAGGACTAACTATGGCTACACCTTC. Residues: CASSQDRTNYGYTF.

This sequence joins TRBV15 and TRBJ2-1; 8 nucleotides agree with TRBD1. The CDR3 covers 15 residues. CDR1 LNHNV and CDR2 YYDKDF come from the germline V gene (reference sequence). Trimming at V came to 0 bases and at J to 6 bases, leaving 4 bases not matched to a gene. The CDR3, as DNA: TGTGCCACCAGCAGAGACAGGGGGCATTTCAATGAGCAGTTCTTC. Residues: CATSRDRGHFNEQFF.

The rearrangement uses TRBV29-1 and TRBJ2-7, with TRBD1 matching 10 bases. V shed 4 bases and J 4 bases; nucleotides not matched to a gene: 7. CDR1 is SQVTM, CDR2 ANQGSEA, per germline. This CDR3 is built from 14 residues. The CDR3 loop is CSVAPKDRGYEQYF. CDR3 nucleotide sequence: TGCAGCGTTGCTCCAAAGGACAGGGGGTACGAGCAGTACTTC.

This clone was found once. This chain joins TRBV5-6 and TRBJ2-6, with D hard to call. The CDR3 is 17 residues long. V was shortened by 4 bases and J by 0 bases, with 14 bases between the two germline ends. Germline V gene sequence: CDR1 SGHDT, CDR2 YYEEEE. The CDR3 protein is CASSPNPINSGANVLTF. The DNA of the CDR3 is TGTGCCAGCAGCCCAAACCCTATCAACTCTGGGGCCAACGTCCTGACTTTC.

This chain uses TRBV15 with TRBJ1-1, with D perhaps TRBD1 (5 bases). Germline CDR1 and CDR2: LNHNV and YYDKDF (reference sequence). The CDR3 is made up of 15 amino acids. Trimming pared 1 base from V and 6 bases from J, leaving 15 bases between. CDR3 coding DNA: TGTGCCACCAGCAGAGCCCCGGGCGGGGGGTCTGAAGCTTTCTTT. Amino acids: CATSRAPGGGSEAFF.

A single count supports this clone. The chain uses TRBV29-1 and TRBJ1-1; D remains ambiguous. The germline V and J ends were trimmed by 4 bases and 6 bases, with 9 bases remaining between them. Germline V gene data show CDR1 as SQVTM and CDR2 as ANQGSEA. The CDR3 length is 11 residues. CDR3 sequence (DNA): TGCAGCGTTGTTTCGGGGTCTGAAGCTTTCTTT. It specifies CSVVSGSEAFF.

The rearrangement links TRBV9 to TRBJ1-3; D is possibly TRBD1 (6 bases). The CDR3 spans 17 residues. CDR1 is SGDLS, CDR2 YYNGEE, per germline. Trimming removed 0 bases at V and 2 bases at J, with 15 bases between. The DNA of the CDR3 is TGTGCCAGCAGCGTAGGCCAACAGGGTTTGACTGGAAACACCATATATTTT. Amino acids: CASSVGQQGLTGNTIYF.

The chain joins TRBV7-6 to TRBJ2-3, with 8 bases lining up with TRBD2. Germline CDR1 and CDR2: SGHVS and FNYEAQ. J gave up 1 base and V 0 bases, and 0 bases lay outside the gene matches. The CDR3 length is 15 residues. The CDR3 reads CASSLALAGTDTQYF. CDR3 sequence (DNA): TGTGCCAGCAGCTTAGCACTAGCGGGCACAGATACGCAGTATTTT. Filled out from reference TRBV7-6 and TRBJ2-3, the complete variable domain reads GAGVSQSPRYKVTKRGQDVALRCDPISGHVSLYWYRQALGQGPEFLTYFNYEAQQDKSGLPNDRFSAERPEGSISTLTIQRTEQRDSAMYRCASSLALAGTDTQYFGPGTRLTVL.

The chain joins TRBV6-5 to TRBJ2-7; 12 positions agree with TRBD1. The germline V gene has CDR1 MNHEY and CDR2 SVGAGI. The ends lost 5 bases at V and 5 bases at J; junction bases unmatched: 7. The CDR3 sequence is 15 residues long. The CDR3 DNA sequence: TGTGCCAGCAGTCGACCGGGACAGGGGGCTCACGAGCAGTACTTC. Its protein product is CASSRPGQGAHEQYF.

The chain combines TRBV12-5 with TRBJ1-5; 8 bases are shared with TRBD1. Trimming took 5 bases from V and 7 from J; bases not matched to a gene: 13. CDR3 length equals 16 residues. The germline gives CDR1 LGHNT, CDR2 FRNRAP. CDR3 sequence: CASGSPTGGVWQPQHF. DNA of the CDR3: TGTGCTAGTGGTAGCCCCACAGGGGGAGTCTGGCAGCCCCAGCATTTT.